This T cell receptor beta chain was found in a study of shared clonotypes between healthy human individuals. At the level of the study: Those who served as donors were a couple of women and a few men between the ages of 18 and 49. Plates per donor: three CD4 naive, three CD4 memory, two CD8 naive, one CD8 memory. Study-wide points: There were few donors, and this limited the genetic and exposure-history diversity represented.

Trimming took 4 bases from V and 7 from J, leaving 13 bases between them. This CDR3 spans 13 amino acids. CDR1 SGHRS and CDR2 YFSETQ come from the germline V gene. Assay used: immunoSEQ multiplex PCR; TCRdb lists only in-frame clones, some missing. The sample includes 600,000 to 800,000 clones, 55% to 80% of them seen just once. Regarding this clone: Its specificity is not known.

The sequence derives from a woman in her 30s in good health. The V gene is TRBV5-1, the J gene TRBJ2-3, with D possibly being TRBD1 (6 bases). Sequenced material: memory CD4+ T cells sorted from blood. Subset reported: CD45RA-negative fraction. CDR3 DNA: TGCGCCAGCAGCCTGGACAGCGCAAATACGCAGTATTTT. Its translation: CASSLDSANTQYF.